The next 24 T cell receptor beta chains were all read from a single sample in a study of response to subunit inactivated influenza vaccine (dated by TCRdb to the late 2010s). Receptor libraries were prepared by RT-PCR. The data were produced on an Illumina HiSeq 2500. The public reads were reanalyzed by TCRdb: fastp trimming at Q25, MiXCR alignment, in-frame beta chains only. Each CDR3 protein gets just one entry, which takes the most common genes and DNA from the rows behind it. The table for this sample lists around 760,000 distinct CDR3 sequences; approximately 15% of them were counted only once. The top ten hold 6.5% to 8.5% of the sample. The input for sequencing was PBMCs from blood, taken less than 15 days before vaccination. These receptors were collected from a man aged 50-59 years who received an inactivated influenza vaccine. Donor details come from another sample of the same person, matched by shared clones.

The J gene is TRBJ2-3, the V gene TRBV29-1, with TRBD1 matching over 10 bases. Germline V lookup: CDR1 SQVTM, CDR2 ANQGSEA. CDR3 length: 16 residues. Trimming took 7 bases from V and 0 from J; bases not matched to a gene: 10. The chain's CDR3 is CSAKNWGQGSTDTQYF. The CDR3 DNA is TGCAGCGCCAAAAACTGGGGACAGGGGAGCACAGATACGCAGTATTTT.

This clonotype has a handful of counts. The chain joins TRBV6-5 to TRBJ1-6; weak D call: TRBD1 (6 bases). Germline V CDR1 and CDR2: MNHEY, SVGAGI. This CDR3 is 16 amino acids long. The V end was cut by 4 bases, the J end by 7 bases, with 17 bases between. CDR3 in amino acids: CASSFKTGTPNSPLHF. CDR3 DNA: TGTGCCAGCAGTTTTAAAACCGGGACACCGAATTCACCCCTCCACTTT.

This clonotype occurred a few times. This chain links TRBV12-3 or TRBV12-4 with TRBJ2-2; tentatively, D is TRBD2 (5 bases). V lost 9 bases and J 6 bases, leaving 8 bases between the germline ends. This CDR3 is 11 amino acids long. The CDR3 nucleotides read TGTGCCAGTACGCGGGCCGGGGAGCTGTTTTTT. Encoded protein: CASTRAGELFF.

This clonotype was observed a few times. This chain joins TRBV20-1 and TRBJ1-5, with 8 bases fitting TRBD1. This CDR3 comprises 17 residues. Trimming at V came to 4 bases and at J to 2 bases, leaving 13 bases not matched to a gene. Germline loops: CDR1 DFQATT, CDR2 SNEGSKA (reference sequence). The CDR3 coding sequence is TGCAGTGCTACTCCCGGGACAGGAATCTCGGGCAATCAGCCCCAGCATTTT. Its translation is CSATPGTGISGNQPQHF.

This clonotype was detected a few times. The V call is TRBV7-2, the J call TRBJ1-5; D unresolved. Trimming shortened V by 5 bases and J by 0 bases, and 8 bases separated the two germline ends. The CDR3 loop spans 14 amino acids. From germline, CDR1 is SGHTA and CDR2 FQGNSA. CDR3 loop: CASSPRGSNQPQHF. The DNA of the CDR3 is TGTGCCAGCAGCCCCCGCGGTAGCAATCAGCCCCAGCATTTT.

Only a few counts were recorded for this clonotype. The chain has TRBV12-3 or TRBV12-4 and TRBJ2-3; 8 bases are a match to TRBD2. The CDR3 is 14 residues long. V shed 7 bases, J shed 6 bases, and the junction held 9 bases outside the gene matches. CDR3 coding DNA: TGTGCCAGCATCGGGGGGGACCCTAGGGATACGCAGTATTTT. As protein: CASIGGDPRDTQYF.

Ten or more counts support this clonotype. The J gene is TRBJ2-7, the V gene TRBV6-1, with a tentative D call TRBD2 (5 bases). V was cut by 8 bases and J by 3 bases, with 14 bases left in between. In germline, CDR1 is MNHNS, CDR2 SASEGT. The CDR3 totals 13 residues. DNA of the CDR3: TGTGCCAGCTCCCGTACTAGAGGCTACGAGCAGTACTTC. Protein sequence: CASSRTRGYEQYF.

The chain joins TRBV7-2 to TRBJ2-2; TRBD1 matches at 7 bases. From germline, CDR1 is SGHTA and CDR2 FQGNSA. The CDR3 runs 15 residues. Trimming at V came to 4 bases and at J to 4 bases, leaving 6 bases not matched to a gene. CDR3 sequence reads: CASSWDSYLTGELFF. DNA for the CDR3: TGTGCCAGCAGCTGGGACAGCTACCTCACCGGGGAGCTGTTTTTT.

This clonotype came up many times. The J gene is TRBJ1-2, the V gene TRBV12-3 or TRBV12-4; D remains unclear. V was cut by 2 bases and J by 1 base, with 5 bases left in between. The CDR3 has 13 amino acids. The CDR3 DNA is TGTGCCAGCAGTTTATCCATTAACTATGGCTACACCTTC. As protein: CASSLSINYGYTF.

V usage is TRBV2 and J usage is TRBJ2-1, with D possibly matching TRBD2 (6 bases). The V gene lost 3 bases and the J gene lost 3 bases, with 12 bases spanning the gap. The length of the CDR3 is 15 residues. Germline V gene sequence: CDR1 SNHLY, CDR2 FYNNEI. The CDR3 DNA reads as TGTGCCAGCAGTGATTCTAGCGTAGACTACAATGAGCAGTTCTTC. Its translation is CASSDSSVDYNEQFF.

This clonotype has just a few counts. The gene calls are TRBV20-1 and TRBJ2-1; D gene unclear. Looked up from germline, CDR1 is DFQATT and CDR2 is SNEGSKA (reference sequence). V was cut by 6 bases and J by 7 bases, with 13 bases left in between. The CDR3 totals 12 residues. The CDR3 loop is CSARRSRNEQFF. The CDR3 DNA is TGCAGTGCCCGAAGGAGTAGAAATGAGCAGTTCTTC.

The rearrangement links TRBV4-3 to TRBJ2-3; 7 bases match TRBD1. Trimming took 3 bases from V and 5 from J; bases not matched to a gene: 14. The CDR3 runs 17 residues. Germline V gene lookup returns CDR1 LGHNA and CDR2 YSLEER. CDR3 sequence reads: CASSHKTTGYELDTQYF. For the CDR3, the DNA is TGCGCCAGCAGCCACAAAACGACAGGGTATGAGTTAGATACGCAGTATTTT.

This clonotype occurred a few times. The chain uses TRBV20-1 and TRBJ1-6; possible D gene TRBD1, 5 bases. With 6 bases removed from V and 5 bases from J, the gap between germline ends came to 14 bases. The CDR3 sequence is 14 residues long. Germline loops: CDR1 DFQATT, CDR2 SNEGSKA (reference sequence). Here the CDR3 DNA reads TGCAGTGCCCTTCTTGACAGTGATAATTCACCCCTCCACTTT. Protein: CSALLDSDNSPLHF.

The chain joins TRBV11-1 to TRBJ2-1; TRBD2 aligns across 14 bases. This CDR3 contains 19 residues. After removal of 4 bases from V and 0 bases from J, the junction contained 8 bases not matched to a gene. Germline V gene lookup returns CDR1 SGHAT and CDR2 FQDESV (reference sequence). The DNA of the CDR3 is TGTGCCAGCAGCTCCGGACTAGCGGGGGGCTGGAGCTCCTACAATGAGCAGTTCTTC. This codes for CASSSGLAGGWSSYNEQFF.

This clonotype was observed a few times. This rearrangement joins TRBV3-1 to TRBJ1-2; no definite D call. V was clipped by 0 bases and J by 4 bases, with 6 bases between them. The CDR3 contains 13 residues. CDR1 is LGHDT and CDR2 is YNNKEL in the germline V gene (reference sequence). CDR3 region: CASSQDRLYGYTF. The CDR3 DNA is TGTGCCAGCAGCCAAGACAGGCTCTATGGCTACACCTTC.

The V call is TRBV5-1, the J call TRBJ2-3; 11 bases agree with TRBD2. Losses at the gene ends were 0 bases for V and 6 bases for J; bases not matched to a gene: 3. Germline-derived CDR1 and CDR2 are SGHRS and YFSETQ. The CDR3 runs to 15 residues. CDR3 amino acids: CASSLGTSGLDTQYF. The CDR3 region has the DNA TGCGCCAGCAGCTTGGGGACTAGCGGGTTGGATACGCAGTATTTT.

This clonotype was counted between two and nine times. The chain is built from TRBV6-2 or TRBV6-3 and TRBJ2-3, with D tentatively TRBD1 or TRBD2 (5 bases each). The CDR3 is 15 amino acids. Germline V lookup: CDR1 MNHEY, CDR2 SVGEGT. V lost 4 bases, J lost 0 bases, and 11 bases lay in between. DNA of the CDR3: TGTGCCAGCAGTTTCGGGACGCCTAGCACAGATACGCAGTATTTT. Its protein is CASSFGTPSTDTQYF.

This clonotype showed up many times. The V call is TRBV10-3, the J call TRBJ1-5; the D gene is possibly TRBD1 (5 bases). V was cut by 10 bases and J by 2 bases, with 15 bases left in between. CDR1 is ENHRY, CDR2 SYGVKD, per germline. This CDR3 is 14 amino acids long. CDR3 region: CATRGGLGNQPQHF. The CDR3 DNA reads as TGTGCCACGAGGGGTGGCCTTGGCAATCAGCCCCAGCATTTT.

This clonotype was observed a handful of times. This chain connects TRBV28 to TRBJ2-5; TRBD2 matches 11 bases. CDR1 and CDR2 (germline): MDHEN, SYDVKM. This CDR3 has 14 amino acids. The ends lost 5 bases at V and 9 bases at J; junction bases unmatched: 8. This CDR3 reads CASSALAGARAQYF. The DNA for the CDR3 is TGTGCCAGCAGTGCACTAGCGGGAGCGAGGGCCCAGTACTTC.

The chain joins TRBV18 to TRBJ2-7, with TRBD1 identical over 9 bases. J gave up 5 bases and V 3 bases, and 11 bases lay outside the gene matches. Germline loops: CDR1 KGHSH, CDR2 LQKENI. The CDR3 covers 16 residues. The CDR3 is CASSPLIRDREDEQYF. The CDR3 DNA is TGTGCCAGCTCACCTCTTATCCGGGACAGGGAGGACGAGCAGTACTTC.

Only a few counts were recorded for this clonotype. This chain joins TRBV4-1 and TRBJ2-1; TRBD2 matches 13 bases. The CDR3 is made up of 14 amino acids. CDR1 and CDR2 (germline): MGHRA, YSYEKL. V shed 9 bases, J shed 7 bases, and the junction held 6 bases outside the gene matches. The CDR3 region is CASKTSGGSNEQFF. As DNA, the CDR3 is TGCGCCAGTAAGACTAGCGGGGGGTCTAATGAGCAGTTCTTC.

This clonotype was counted only a few times. The V gene is TRBV12-3 or TRBV12-4, the J gene TRBJ1-2; 9 positions agree with TRBD1. The CDR3 length is 14 residues. Trimming took 3 bases from V and 8 from J; bases not matched to a gene: 7. The CDR3 DNA reads as TGTGCCAGCAGTTTTCCCGGGACAGGGTTCGGCTACACCTTC. This sequence encodes CASSFPGTGFGYTF.

The V and J genes are TRBV5-1 and TRBJ2-5; D possibly uses TRBD1 or TRBD2 (5 bases each). Germline-derived CDR1 and CDR2 are SGHRS and YFSETQ. Trimming left V 7 bases short and J 2 bases short, with 15 bases between. CDR3 length: 14 amino acids. CDR3 nucleotide sequence: TGCGCCAGCTCCCATCTTGGGGGACAAGAGACCCAGTACTTC. Residues: CASSHLGGQETQYF.

This clonotype was seen ten or more times. V and J are TRBV6-1 and TRBJ2-1; D is possibly TRBD2 (5 bases). V was shortened by 6 bases and J by 5 bases, with 14 bases between the two germline ends. Germline values: CDR1 MNHNS, CDR2 SASEGT. There are 14 residues in the CDR3. The CDR3: CASSAGEFHNEQFF. DNA for the CDR3: TGTGCCAGCAGCGCCGGGGAATTTCACAATGAGCAGTTCTTC.